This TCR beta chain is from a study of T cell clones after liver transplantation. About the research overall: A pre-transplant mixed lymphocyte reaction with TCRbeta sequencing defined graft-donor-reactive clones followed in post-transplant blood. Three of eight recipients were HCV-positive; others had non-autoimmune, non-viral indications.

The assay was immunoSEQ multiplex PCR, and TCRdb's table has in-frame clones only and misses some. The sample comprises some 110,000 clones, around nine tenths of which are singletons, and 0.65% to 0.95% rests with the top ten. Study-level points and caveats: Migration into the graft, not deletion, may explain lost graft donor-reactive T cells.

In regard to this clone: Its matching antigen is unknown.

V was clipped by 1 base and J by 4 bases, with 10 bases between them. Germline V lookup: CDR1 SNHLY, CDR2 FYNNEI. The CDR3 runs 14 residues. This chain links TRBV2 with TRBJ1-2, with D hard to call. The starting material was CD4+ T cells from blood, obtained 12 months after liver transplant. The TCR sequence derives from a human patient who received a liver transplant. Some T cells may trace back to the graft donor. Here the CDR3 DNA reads TGTGCCAGCAGTGAAGTCCAGGCCTCCTATGGCTACACCTTC. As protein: CASSEVQASYGYTF.